Listed here are 9 T cell receptor beta chains from one sample, sequenced in a study of beta chain features in type 1 diabetes. Study results and caveats: Type 1 diabetes patients had TCRB CDR3s that were shorter (moderately but significantly so) in all four CD4+ subsets.

Of the isolated RNA, all was reverse transcribed, and so the sequenced material was expressed TCRB transcripts. Some clones are missing from TCRdb's copy, which holds only in-frame ones; the method was immunoSEQ multiplex PCR. The table records around 250,000 clones, approximately 15% of them present only once. What these receptors recognize is not known. Sequencing was carried out using naive CD4+ T cells from blood. The receptor set was obtained from a man under 40 with type 1 diabetes.

This clone came up a few times. The chain links TRBV2 to TRBJ2-7, with 7 bases fitting TRBD1. The V segment lost 6 bases and the J segment 0 bases; nucleotides outside the gene matches: 2. CDR3 length: 13 amino acids. Germline CDR1 reads SNHLY; CDR2 reads FYNNEI. The chain's CDR3 is CASRGDSSYEQYF. The CDR3 region has the DNA TGTGCCAGCAGGGGGGACAGCTCCTACGAGCAGTACTTC.

The CDR3 loop reads CASLDPGLATDEQFF. As DNA, the CDR3 is TGTGCCAGTTTGGATCCGGGACTAGCAACCGATGAGCAGTTCTTC. The chain combines TRBV28 with TRBJ2-1; TRBD2 matches 9 bases. Trimming took 9 bases from V and 8 from J; bases not matched to a gene: 14. CDR1 is MDHEN, CDR2 SYDVKM, per germline. The CDR3 contains 15 residues.

V is TRBV28 and J is TRBJ2-6, with a weak D call TRBD2 (5 bases). This CDR3 is built from 16 residues. Germline assignment: CDR1 MDHEN and CDR2 SYDVKM. With 6 bases removed from V and 0 bases from J, the gap between germline ends came to 12 bases. The CDR3 reads CASRTEAFSGANVLTF. The CDR3, as DNA: TGTGCCAGCAGGACGGAGGCTTTCTCTGGGGCCAACGTCCTGACTTTC.

CDR3 nucleotides: TGTGCCAGCAGCTCGGGACTAGCGGGGTCCTTGGCCAACGTCCTGACTTTC. Its translation is CASSSGLAGSLANVLTF. V and J are TRBV7-9 and TRBJ2-6; 13 bases match TRBD2. Germline V gene sequence: CDR1 SEHNR, CDR2 FQNEAQ (reference sequence). The CDR3 totals 17 residues. V dropped 4 bases and J dropped 6; count of bases not matched to a gene: 6.

This chain links TRBV9 with TRBJ2-2; TRBD2 matches at 11 bases. This CDR3 spans 17 amino acids. After removal of 0 bases from V and 5 bases from J, the junction contained 6 bases not matched to a gene. CDR1 is SGDLS and CDR2 is YYNGEE in the germline V gene. CDR3 in amino acids: CASSVELAGVGTGELFF. CDR3 in DNA: TGTGCCAGCAGCGTAGAACTAGCGGGAGTCGGTACCGGGGAGCTGTTTTTT.

This clone was seen a few times. The CDR3 loop is CASSQGRVGGTEAFF. The CDR3 DNA reads TGCGCCAGCAGCCAAGGGCGCGTAGGGGGAACTGAAGCTTTCTTT. The gene calls are TRBV4-3 and TRBJ1-1; D is perhaps TRBD1 (6 bases). The V end was cut by 1 base, the J end by 5 bases, with 14 bases between. The CDR3 contains 15 residues. Germline CDR1 LGHNA, CDR2 YSLEER.

This clone was seen a handful of times. Additional DNA sequences in this sample encode the identical CDR3. This chain joins TRBV2 and TRBJ1-1; 9 bases are a match to TRBD1. There are 14 residues in the CDR3. J was trimmed by 5 bases and V by 6 bases; bases with no gene match: 7. Germline assignment: CDR1 SNHLY and CDR2 FYNNEI. The CDR3: CASSVGQGNTEAFF. The CDR3 DNA follows: TGTGCCAGCAGCGTAGGACAGGGGAATACTGAAGCTTTCTTT.

In this sample, this clone turned up a few times. This chain uses TRBV18 with TRBJ2-7; D not resolved. The length of the CDR3 is 15 residues. V lost 1 base and J lost 4, with 14 bases in between. Looked up from germline, CDR1 is KGHSH and CDR2 is LQKENI. CDR3 sequence: CASSPLTRGGYEQYF. In nucleotides, the CDR3 is TGTGCCAGCTCACCACTGACGCGCGGCGGATACGAGCAGTACTTC.

V gene TRBV5-4 combines with J gene TRBJ2-3; D is possibly TRBD2 (6 bases). There are 15 residues in the CDR3. The V end was cut by 1 base, the J end by 2 bases, with 11 bases between. Germline assignment: CDR1 SGHNT and CDR2 YYREEE (reference sequence). The CDR3 DNA sequence: TGTGCCAGCAGCTTGATAGCGGAAACCACAGATACGCAGTATTTT. Amino acids: CASSLIAETTDTQYF.